This T cell receptor (beta chain) was sequenced during a study of blood T cell repertoires in COVID-19. Study as a whole: PBMCs, B-cell-depleted T cells, or T cells were the source of the cDNA or gDNA that made up the material.

Germline V gene sequence: CDR1 SQVTM, CDR2 ANQGSEA. The CDR3 has 13 residues. Trimming removed 3 bases from V and 0 bases from J, with 8 bases in between. Only in-frame clones appear in the TCRdb table, and some are missing; sequencing was by immunoSEQ multiplex PCR. The sample has about 75,000 clones; roughly 88% are singletons. The V gene is TRBV29-1, the J gene TRBJ1-2; D gene unclear. This sequence originates from a woman aged 45-60 years with acute or convalescent COVID-19. Sequencing used peripheral blood. In DNA form, the CDR3 reads TGCAGCGTTGATCCGGGGACTAACTATGGCTACACCTTC. Translation gives CSVDPGTNYGYTF.